This T cell receptor (beta chain) was sequenced for a study of T-cell reconstitution after alpha-beta-depleted transplantation in children. Study-level results: Reportedly, only several hundred clones from non-depleted graft cells drove alpha-beta T-cell counts at about two months.

This clonotype was detected only a few times. As yet, its antigen is unknown. The CDR3 contains 13 residues. V gave up 5 bases and J gave up 1 base, with 8 bases separating them. The V gene's germline CDR1 is SGHTA and CDR2 FQGNSA. TCRbeta library construction was performed incorporating unique molecular identifiers. TCRdb itself ran the PCR reads through MiXCR, one entry per CDR3 protein. In the table there are roughly 420,000 distinct CDR3 sequences, around 15% of which are singletons. The material sequenced was PBMCs, mostly from graft donor cells, taken 360 days after TCRalphabeta/CD19-depleted stem cell transplant. The genes are TRBV7-2 and TRBJ1-1; D is unresolved. This TCR came from a boy less than two years old who had a stem cell transplant for Wiskott-Aldrich syndrome, so the T cells may come from the graft donor. DNA of the CDR3: TGTGCCAGCAGCATCTGGGGGAACACTGAAGCTTTCTTT. Its translation is CASSIWGNTEAFF.